The 8 T cell receptor beta chains listed next were all sequenced from one sample in a study of metastatic and nonmetastatic thyroid tumors (dated by TCRdb to 2018 to 2020). No treatment had been received by any patient before thyroid surgery. Library method: PCR. The sample was run on an Illumina HiSeq 4000. TCRdb reprocessing: public reads trimmed at Q25 with fastp, clones called with MiXCR, in-frame beta chains kept. This sample holds some 23,000 clones; 20% to 25% were observed only once. The leading ten clones occupy 4% to 5.5% of the sample. The sample taken for sequencing was adjacent normal tissue. These receptors were collected from a female donor with papillary thyroid cancer or a benign thyroid nodule (not recorded which). Some clones in this sample may be carry-over from other donors' samples.

By sample fraction, this clone is medium-sized. The chain recombines TRBV2 with TRBJ2-7; a possible D gene is TRBD2 (6 bases). Germline assignment: CDR1 SNHLY and CDR2 FYNNEI. Trimming shortened V by 2 bases and J by 9 bases, and 14 bases separated the two germline ends. The CDR3 has 13 amino acids. This CDR3 is CASSESGGLRQYF. The CDR3 coding sequence is TGTGCCAGCAGTGAATCCGGGGGTCTCCGGCAGTACTTC.

On this clone: The germline gene is not matched at one end of the junction; a read error may be the cause. The CDR3 protein is CASSPHRLAGVPYDQYF. As DNA, the CDR3 is TGTGCCAGCAGCCCACACCGACTAGCGGGCGTCCCCTACGATCAGTACTTC. The J gene is TRBJ2-7, the V gene TRBV14, with 10 bases matching TRBD2. CDR1 SGHDN and CDR2 FVKESK come from the germline V gene. This CDR3 comprises 17 residues.

V usage is TRBV10-1 and J usage is TRBJ2-1, with a possible D match to TRBD2 (5 bases). Per germline, CDR1 WNHNN and CDR2 SYGVQD (reference sequence). Trimming stripped 8 bases from V and 1 base from J, with 36 bases between. This CDR3 spans 22 amino acids. The CDR3 bases are TGCGCCAGCCGGTCCCCCTTGGCGCGCGAAGCGGAGGCCGCCTTATCCTACAATGAGCAGTTCTTC. Translating gives CASRSPLAREAEAALSYNEQFF.

This clone was seen ten or more times. V and J are TRBV7-3 and TRBJ2-2; D is uncertain. Germline CDR1 and CDR2: SGHTA and FQGTGA. V was trimmed by 1 base and J by 6 bases, leaving 12 bases between them. The length of the CDR3 is 15 residues. This chain's CDR3 is CASSLSPRFPGELFF. CDR3 sequence (DNA): TGTGCCAGCAGCTTAAGCCCAAGGTTCCCCGGGGAGCTGTTTTTT.

The J gene is TRBJ1-3, the V gene TRBV7-9; D remains ambiguous. Germline lookup yields CDR1 SEHNR and CDR2 FQNEAQ (reference sequence). CDR3 length: 11 amino acids. V lost 8 bases, J lost 4 bases, and 6 bases lay in between. The CDR3 loop is CASGGGNTIYF. The CDR3 nucleotides are TGTGCCAGCGGCGGGGGAAACACCATATATTTT.

This clone was observed many times. V is TRBV2 and J is TRBJ1-2; D unclear. Trimming took off 6 bases at V and 7 bases at J, with 15 bases between the two ends. This CDR3 is 13 amino acids long. Germline-derived CDR1 and CDR2 are SNHLY and FYNNEI. The CDR3 DNA is TGTGCCAGCAGAGAAACCCCGGTGGGTGGCTACACCTTC. Its protein product is CASRETPVGGYTF.

This clone was picked up many times. This chain uses TRBV7-2 with TRBJ2-7, with D possibly TRBD1 on 5 matching bases. This CDR3 is built from 14 residues. Deletions cut 1 base from V and 2 bases from J, with 9 bases between. CDR1 and CDR2 (germline): SGHTA, FQGNSA. CDR3 sequence: CASSLGLGPYEQYF. The CDR3 coding sequence is TGTGCCAGCAGCTTAGGGCTGGGGCCCTACGAGCAGTACTTC.

This chain uses TRBV10-3 with TRBJ2-1, with D perhaps TRBD2 (6 bases). CDR3 length: 16 residues. V was shortened by 10 bases and J by 7 bases, with 26 bases between the two germline ends. Germline V gene lookup returns CDR1 ENHRY and CDR2 SYGVKD. CDR3 DNA sequence: TGTGCCACCCAAGGCGGACTATCTGGAGTCGGTAATGAGCAGTTCTTC. Translating it yields CATQGGLSGVGNEQFF.